Listed below are T cell receptor beta chains from one sample, sequenced in a study of T cells after yellow fever vaccination. From the 5' RACE reads, TCRdb called clonotypes with MiXCR, one entry per CDR3 protein. This table has about 580,000 distinct CDR3 sequences, around 17% appearing once. Sequencing was performed on PBMCs, taken about 5 days after the first yellow fever vaccination. The receptors come from a man between 18 and 35 years old who received the YFV17D yellow fever vaccine. The conserved cysteine and the conserved F or W are not part of the CDR3 here. The order of the fields is V gene, clone size, CDR3 protein. The size field is filled for only some rows; it gives once, few, many or a size class.

>TRBV29-1|few
SVEDSRGAGELF
>TRBV6-2/TRBV6-3|-
ASSLNVLAATQETQY
>TRBV18|many
ASSQDSNYGYT
>TRBV27|few
ASSFVGAEAF
>TRBV5-1|few
ASSLATGNNEQF
>TRBV6-1|-
ASSESPGQGLIYGYT
>TRBV6-5|-
ASSYSNSGETQY
>TRBV10-3|-
AISEPGPRETQY
>TRBV3-1|-
ASSQYTSGGDTQY
>TRBV7-2|-
ASSLGSGGGNSPLH
>TRBV6-2/TRBV6-3|-
ASSGPGGGGTEAF